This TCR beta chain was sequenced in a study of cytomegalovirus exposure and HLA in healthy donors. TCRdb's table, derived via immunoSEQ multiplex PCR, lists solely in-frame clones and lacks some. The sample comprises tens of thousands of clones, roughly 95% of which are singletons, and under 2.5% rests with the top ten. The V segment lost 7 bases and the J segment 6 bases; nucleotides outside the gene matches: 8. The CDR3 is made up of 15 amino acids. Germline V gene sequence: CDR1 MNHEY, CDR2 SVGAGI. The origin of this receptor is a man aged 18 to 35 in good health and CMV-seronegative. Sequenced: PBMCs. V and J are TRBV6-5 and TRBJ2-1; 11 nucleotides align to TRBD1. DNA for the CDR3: TGTGCCAGCACCTCCGGGACAGGGGGAAGCAATGAGCAGTTCTTC. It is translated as CASTSGTGGSNEQFF.